The 12 T cell receptor beta chains in this list originate from one sample, sequenced in a study of cytomegalovirus exposure and HLA in healthy donors. Researchers ran the PCR with 60 Vbeta and 13 Jbeta primers. Only in-frame clones appear in the TCRdb table, and some are missing; sequencing was by immunoSEQ multiplex PCR. Listed are roughly 84,000 clones; 0.58% falls within the top ten. Sequences were obtained from PBMCs. These receptors all stem from a man aged 50 to 60 in good health and CMV-seronegative.

The CDR3 is CASSPWTGNTEAFF. In nucleotides, the CDR3 is TGTGCCAGCAGCCCCTGGACAGGGAACACTGAAGCTTTCTTT. This chain connects TRBV7-8 to TRBJ1-1, with 7 bases fitting TRBD1. In germline, CDR1 is SGHVS, CDR2 FQNEAQ. The CDR3 length is 14 residues. The junction had 4 bases not matched to a gene; V was cut back by 5 bases and J by 1 base.

The chain links TRBV5-1 to TRBJ1-5; 7 nucleotides match TRBD1. V gave up 4 bases and J gave up 7 bases; unmatched junction bases: 5. The germline CDR1 and CDR2 sequences are SGHRS and YFSETQ. This CDR3 contains 13 residues. The CDR3 loop is CASSQGERQPQHF. CDR3 nucleotides: TGCGCCAGCAGCCAGGGGGAACGGCAGCCCCAGCATTTT.

The chain employs TRBV6-1 and TRBJ1-4; TRBD1 matches at 9 bases. The J segment lost 6 bases and the V segment lost 1 base, leaving 9 bases of the junction unmatched. The length of the CDR3 is 17 residues. Germline loops: CDR1 MNHNS, CDR2 SASEGT. CDR3 loop: CASSEVSGTGFDEKLFF. As DNA, the CDR3 is TGTGCCAGCAGTGAAGTGTCCGGGACAGGGTTTGATGAAAAACTGTTTTTT.

CDR3 sequence (DNA): TGTGCCAGCAGTGAGAACAGAGTTGACTACGAGCAGTACTTC. Protein sequence: CASSENRVDYEQYF. The rearrangement links TRBV6-5 to TRBJ2-7; D gene unclear. This CDR3 region has 14 residues. V lost 5 bases and J lost 3, with 14 bases in between. Germline CDR1 and CDR2: MNHEY and SVGAGI.

This CDR3 is CASSRQGADEQFF. The DNA for the CDR3 is TGTGCCAGCAGCCGTCAGGGGGCCGATGAGCAGTTCTTC. The rearrangement uses TRBV28 and TRBJ2-1, with 8 bases that match TRBD1. The V and J ends lost 6 bases and 8 bases, in that order; junction bases with no gene match: 6. CDR1 and CDR2 from the germline V gene are MDHEN and SYDVKM. This CDR3 has 13 amino acids.

The gene calls are TRBV19 and TRBJ1-4; a possible D gene is TRBD1 (6 bases). Germline values: CDR1 LNHDA, CDR2 SQIVND (reference sequence). The CDR3 extends over 13 amino acids. V was pared by 6 bases and J by 5 bases, with 10 bases between. The CDR3 DNA reads TGTGCCAGTAGCGGACAGTTGAATGAAAAACTGTTTTTT. Amino acid sequence: CASSGQLNEKLFF.

This chain connects TRBV7-2 to TRBJ1-2, with unresolved D. The CDR3 runs 12 residues. Germline CDR1 SGHTA, CDR2 FQGNSA. V was clipped by 0 bases and J by 5 bases, with 4 bases between them. CDR3 in DNA: TGTGCCAGCAGCTTAGCGTCATATGGCTACACCTTC. It yields the protein CASSLASYGYTF.

The rearrangement links TRBV6-6 to TRBJ1-1; 8 positions agree with TRBD1. The V gene end was trimmed by 5 bases and the J gene end by 4 bases; junction bases not matched to a gene: 9. The CDR3 runs 15 residues. The germline gives CDR1 MNHNY, CDR2 SVGAGI (reference sequence). Here the CDR3 reads CASSPRQGASTEAFF. In DNA form, the CDR3 reads TGTGCCAGCAGTCCCCGGCAGGGGGCCAGCACTGAAGCTTTCTTT.

Points on this clone: Other DNA sequences in the same sample also yield this CDR3. This chain uses TRBV9 with TRBJ2-3; D unclear. The CDR3 contains 13 residues. Deletions cut 2 bases from V and 4 bases from J, with 8 bases between. CDR1 is SGDLS, CDR2 YYNGEE, per germline. Written as DNA, the CDR3 is TGTGCCAGCAGCGTCGCTAGTCCAGATACGCAGTATTTT. Protein product: CASSVASPDTQYF.

The chain links TRBV10-3 to TRBJ2-3; the match to TRBD2 covers 7 bases. The CDR3 loop spans 18 amino acids. Germline-derived CDR1 and CDR2 are ENHRY and SYGVKD. V trimming: 0 bases; J trimming: 5 bases; junction bases outside the gene matches: 14. CDR3 residues: CAISESSGRAEVVDTQYF. The CDR3 region has the DNA TGTGCCATCAGTGAGTCGAGTGGGAGGGCAGAAGTCGTAGATACGCAGTATTTT.

This chain links TRBV15 with TRBJ1-2, with D perhaps TRBD1 (5 bases). Germline V lookup: CDR1 LNHNV, CDR2 YYDKDF (reference sequence). Trimming took off 1 base at V and 7 bases at J, with 13 bases between the two ends. The CDR3 extends over 14 amino acids. The CDR3 reads CATSRVRQGGGYTF. The CDR3 nucleotides are TGTGCCACCAGCAGAGTTCGCCAGGGTGGTGGCTACACCTTC.

J is TRBJ2-7 and V is TRBV2; D might be TRBD2 (5 bases). V was cut by 3 bases and J by 6 bases, with 24 bases left in between. CDR1 and CDR2 from the germline V gene are SNHLY and FYNNEI. The CDR3 contains 17 residues. In nucleotides, the CDR3 is TGTGCCAGCAGTGAGCCCCGACATGCCCCACGAGAGGGCGAGCAGTACTTC. Encoded protein: CASSEPRHAPREGEQYF.